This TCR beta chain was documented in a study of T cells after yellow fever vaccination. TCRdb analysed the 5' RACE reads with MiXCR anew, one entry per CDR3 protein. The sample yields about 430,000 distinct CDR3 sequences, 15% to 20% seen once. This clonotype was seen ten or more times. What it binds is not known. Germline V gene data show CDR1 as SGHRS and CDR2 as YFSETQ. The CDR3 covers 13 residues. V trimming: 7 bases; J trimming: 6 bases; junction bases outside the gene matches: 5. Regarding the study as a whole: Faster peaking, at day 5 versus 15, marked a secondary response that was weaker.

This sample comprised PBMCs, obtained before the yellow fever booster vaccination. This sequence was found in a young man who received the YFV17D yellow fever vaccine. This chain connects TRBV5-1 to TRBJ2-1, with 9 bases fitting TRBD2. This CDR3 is CASSRGGANEQFF. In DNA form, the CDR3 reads TGCGCCAGCTCTCGCGGGGGGGCCAATGAGCAGTTCTTC.